This entry lists 18 T cell receptor beta chains sequenced from one sample in a study of T cell changes during pregnancy in multiple sclerosis. The repertoire was sequenced with immunoSEQ multiplex PCR; TCRdb's copy has only in-frame clones and lacks some. There are 50,000 to 55,000 clones in the sample; around nine tenths occur only once, and less than 0.6% lies in the top ten. Sequenced here: CD4+ T cells from peripheral blood mononuclear cells, sampled in the third trimester of pregnancy. These receptors were collected from a female donor with multiple sclerosis, enrolled in a pregnancy study.

The V gene is TRBV10-3, the J gene TRBJ2-7, with D possibly matching TRBD1 (6 bases). CDR1 is ENHRY, CDR2 SYGVKD, per germline. This CDR3 is built from 13 residues. Trimming removed 6 bases at V and 5 bases at J, with 14 bases between. The CDR3 loop is CAISPNTGNEQYF. The CDR3 nucleotides are TGTGCCATCAGCCCGAACACAGGGAACGAGCAGTACTTC.

This clone was counted a single time. The chain recombines TRBV5-1 with TRBJ2-1; D possibly corresponds to TRBD1 (6 bases). V dropped 4 bases and J dropped 2 bases, with 13 bases sitting between them. The CDR3 totals 15 residues. CDR1 and CDR2 (germline): SGHRS, YFSETQ. The DNA of the CDR3 is TGCGCCAGCAGCCTAACTCCAGGGGCCTACAATGAGCAGTTCTTC. It translates to CASSLTPGAYNEQFF.

CDR3 bases: TGTGCCACCAGCCGCGCCGGGACAGGGTCCCCCCCCCTCCACTTT. Protein: CATSRAGTGSPPLHF. The V and J genes are TRBV15 and TRBJ1-6, with 9 positions matching TRBD1. Losses at the gene ends were 5 bases for V and 13 bases for J; bases not matched to a gene: 12. The CDR3 extends over 15 amino acids. CDR1 and CDR2 (germline): LNHNV, YYDKDF (reference sequence). The variable domain in full, with the rest retrieved from reference TRBV15 and TRBJ1-6, is DAMVIQNPRYQVTQFGKPVTLSCSQTLNHNVMYWYQQKSSQAPKLLFHYYDKDFNNEADTPDNFQSRRPNTSFCFLDIRSPGLGDTAMYLCATSRAGTGSPPLHFGNGTRLTVT.

V usage is TRBV5-1 and J usage is TRBJ2-1; D not resolved. The V end was cut by 0 bases, the J end by 8 bases, with 9 bases between. The CDR3 contains 13 residues. Germline V gene data show CDR1 as SGHRS and CDR2 as YFSETQ. CDR3 DNA sequence: TGCGCCAGCAGCTTGGTAGAATTGCATGAGCAGTTCTTC. This codes for CASSLVELHEQFF.

The V gene is TRBV19, the J gene TRBJ2-1; 9 nucleotides align to TRBD2. Germline CDR1 and CDR2: LNHDA and SQIVND (reference sequence). This CDR3 comprises 15 residues. Germline trimming cut 4 bases from V and 9 bases from J; bases unmatched to any gene: 10. CDR3 in DNA: TGTGCCAGTAGTACCCGGACTAGCGCAGGGTTTGAGCAGTTCTTC. Its translation: CASSTRTSAGFEQFF. Drawing the rest from reference TRBV19 and TRBJ2-1, the complete variable domain is DGGITQSPKYLFRKEGQNVTLSCEQNLNHDAMYWYRQDPGQGLRLIYYSQIVNDFQKGDIAEGYSVSREKKESFPLTVTSAQKNPTAFYLCASSTRTSAGFEQFFGPGTRLTVL.

V and J are TRBV10-3 and TRBJ2-1; D remains unclear. The germline V gene encodes CDR1 ENHRY and CDR2 SYGVKD. This CDR3 has 13 residues. V lost 0 bases and J lost 5, with 5 bases in between. This chain's CDR3 is CAISESGDNEQFF. For the CDR3, the DNA is TGTGCCATCAGTGAGTCGGGCGACAATGAGCAGTTCTTC.

The chain joins TRBV19 to TRBJ2-2; 7 positions match TRBD1. The V and J ends lost 4 bases and 2 bases, in that order; junction bases with no gene match: 7. CDR1 and CDR2 from the germline V gene are LNHDA and SQIVND (reference sequence). The CDR3 has 16 residues. CDR3 amino acids: CASSTPTGYNTGELFF. The CDR3 DNA is TGTGCCAGTAGTACCCCGACAGGGTATAACACCGGGGAGCTGTTTTTT.

This chain connects TRBV5-1 to TRBJ1-2; weak D call: TRBD1 (5 bases). V was clipped by 1 base and J by 4 bases, with 11 bases between them. There are 14 residues in the CDR3. Germline lookup yields CDR1 SGHRS and CDR2 YFSETQ. The CDR3 sequence is CASSLLGDAYGYTF. The CDR3 region has the DNA TGCGCCAGCAGCTTGCTAGGGGATGCCTATGGCTACACCTTC.

The chain links TRBV6-5 to TRBJ2-2, with D perhaps TRBD1 (6 bases). Trimming shortened V by 6 bases and J by 0 bases, and 11 bases separated the two germline ends. The CDR3 runs 15 residues. Germline CDR1 reads MNHEY; CDR2 reads SVGAGI. The CDR3 loop is CASRQGSSNTGELFF. CDR3 nucleotide sequence: TGTGCCAGCAGGCAGGGGTCCTCGAACACCGGGGAGCTGTTTTTT.

The chain joins TRBV19 to TRBJ1-5; 8 bases map to TRBD1. In germline, CDR1 is LNHDA, CDR2 SQIVND (reference sequence). Germline trimming cut 6 bases from V and 7 bases from J; bases unmatched to any gene: 8. CDR3 length equals 14 residues. DNA for the CDR3: TGTGCCAGTAGCCCTGGACAGGGCAGGCAGCCCCAGCATTTT. Protein sequence: CASSPGQGRQPQHF.

The V call is TRBV6-5, the J call TRBJ2-7, with TRBD1 matching over 9 bases. This CDR3 has 14 residues. Germline V gives CDR1 MNHEY, CDR2 SVGAGI. J gave up 7 bases and V 1 base, and 5 bases lay outside the gene matches. CDR3 amino acids: CASSYLGQGQEQYF. As DNA, the CDR3 is TGTGCCAGCAGTTACTTGGGACAGGGCCAAGAGCAGTACTTC.

The rearrangement uses TRBV5-1 and TRBJ2-5, with a tentative D call TRBD2 (5 bases). V was trimmed by 4 bases and J by 5 bases, leaving 15 bases between them. This CDR3 comprises 14 residues. From germline, CDR1 is SGHRS and CDR2 YFSETQ. The DNA of the CDR3 is TGCGCCAGCAGCCCGAAACTAGGAGTGGAGACCCAGTACTTC. Encoded protein: CASSPKLGVETQYF.

V is TRBV19 and J is TRBJ1-2; the match to TRBD1 covers 7 bases. CDR3 size: 16 residues. CDR1 and CDR2 (germline): LNHDA, SQIVND (reference sequence). V was clipped by 2 bases and J by 5 bases; unmatched bases: 11. The CDR3 DNA sequence: TGTGCCAGTAGTATATCTTCGGCAGGGGGTGGGTATGGCTACACCTTC. It specifies CASSISSAGGGYGYTF.

The chain links TRBV7-2 to TRBJ2-2, with a weak D call TRBD1 (5 bases). V lost 1 base to trimming and J lost 5 bases, with 8 bases between them. Germline CDR1 reads SGHTA; CDR2 reads FQGNSA. CDR3 length equals 14 residues. CDR3 amino acids: CASSLGGATGELFF. As DNA, the CDR3 is TGTGCCAGCAGCTTAGGGGGCGCGACCGGGGAGCTGTTTTTT.

This clone was seen only once. This chain connects TRBV7-3 to TRBJ2-6; D is perhaps TRBD1 (5 bases). Trimming shortened V by 5 bases and J by 2 bases, and 13 bases separated the two germline ends. Per germline, CDR1 SGHTA and CDR2 FQGTGA. This CDR3 comprises 16 residues. In DNA, the CDR3 is TGTGCCAGCAGCCCTCAGGGTATCCCTGGGGCCAACGTCCTGACTTTC. Its protein is CASSPQGIPGANVLTF.

This sequence joins TRBV5-1 and TRBJ1-5; tentative D call: TRBD1 (5 bases). The ends were cut back, 0 bases at V and 2 bases at J, with 6 bases in the middle. The CDR3 is made up of 14 amino acids. Germline values: CDR1 SGHRS, CDR2 YFSETQ. The chain's CDR3 is CASSLGGGNQPQHF. The CDR3 DNA sequence: TGCGCCAGCAGCTTGGGGGGGGGCAATCAGCCCCAGCATTTT.

The chain links TRBV11-2 to TRBJ2-1, with 9 bases that match TRBD1. The CDR3 is made up of 17 amino acids. Losses at the gene ends were 5 bases for V and 1 base for J; bases not matched to a gene: 9. Germline V gene sequence: CDR1 SGHAT, CDR2 FQNNGV. CDR3 amino acids: CASSPFLDRGSYNEQFF. In nucleotides, the CDR3 is TGTGCCAGCAGCCCCTTCTTGGACAGGGGATCCTACAATGAGCAGTTCTTC.

This sequence joins TRBV21-1 and TRBJ2-3; the table's D call, TRBD2, was not checked against the DNA. TRBV21-1 has pseudogene status. The CDR3 length is 15 residues. Written as DNA, the CDR3 is TGTGCCAGCAGCAAGGGCTCTAGCGGGGGGCTTACGCAGTATTTT. This gives the protein CASSKGSSGGLTQYF.